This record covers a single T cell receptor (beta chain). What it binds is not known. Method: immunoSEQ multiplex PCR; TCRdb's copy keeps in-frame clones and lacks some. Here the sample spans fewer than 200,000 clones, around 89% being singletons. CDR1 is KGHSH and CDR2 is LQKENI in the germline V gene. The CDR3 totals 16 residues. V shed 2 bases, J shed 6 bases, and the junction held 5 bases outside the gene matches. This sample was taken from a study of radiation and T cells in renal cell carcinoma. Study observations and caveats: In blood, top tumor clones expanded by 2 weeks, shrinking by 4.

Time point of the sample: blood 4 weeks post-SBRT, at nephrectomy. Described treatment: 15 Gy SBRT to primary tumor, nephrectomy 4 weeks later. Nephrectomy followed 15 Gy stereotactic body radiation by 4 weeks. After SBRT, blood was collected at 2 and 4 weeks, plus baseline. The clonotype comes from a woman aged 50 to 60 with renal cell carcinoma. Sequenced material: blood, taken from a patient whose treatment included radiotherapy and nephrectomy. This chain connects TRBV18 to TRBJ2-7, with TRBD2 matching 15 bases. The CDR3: CASSPGLAGGSGEQYF. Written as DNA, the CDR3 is TGTGCCAGCTCACCAGGACTAGCGGGGGGGTCTGGCGAGCAGTACTTC.